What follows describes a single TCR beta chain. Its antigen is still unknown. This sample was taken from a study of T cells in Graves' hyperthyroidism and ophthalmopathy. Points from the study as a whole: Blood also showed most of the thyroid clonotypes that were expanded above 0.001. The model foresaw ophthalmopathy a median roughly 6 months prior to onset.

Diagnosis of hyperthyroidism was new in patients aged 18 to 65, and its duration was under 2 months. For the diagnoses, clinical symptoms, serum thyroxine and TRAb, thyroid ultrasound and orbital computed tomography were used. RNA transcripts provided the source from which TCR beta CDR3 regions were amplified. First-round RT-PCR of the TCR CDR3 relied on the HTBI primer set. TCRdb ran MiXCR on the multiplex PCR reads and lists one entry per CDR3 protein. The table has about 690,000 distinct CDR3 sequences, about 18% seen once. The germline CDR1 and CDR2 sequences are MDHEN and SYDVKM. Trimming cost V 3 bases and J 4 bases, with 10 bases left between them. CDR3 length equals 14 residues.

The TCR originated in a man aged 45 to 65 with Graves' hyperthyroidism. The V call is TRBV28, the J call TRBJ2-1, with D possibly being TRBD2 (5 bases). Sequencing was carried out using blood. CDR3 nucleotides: TGTGCCAGCAGTTTGCACCGGGGTTACAATGAGCAGTTCTTC. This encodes CASSLHRGYNEQFF.